These T cell receptor beta chains were read from a single sample in a study of blood T cells in healthy people across ages. Via MiXCR, TCRdb re-called the 5' RACE reads, giving one row per CDR3 protein. The sample carries 550,000 to 700,000 distinct CDR3 sequences, 27% recorded once. Sequences were obtained from blood. These TCRs come from a woman between 65 and 79 years old in good health. The CDR3 runs from the conserved cysteine through the conserved F or W. The D gene is left open where the match is weak. Not every row has a clone size; where given, it reads once, few, many or a size class.

TRBV20-1,TRBD2,TRBJ2-1,NA,CSARVRTSDEQFF,TGCAGTGCTAGAGTGAGGACTAGCGATGAGCAGTTCTTC
TRBV19,NA,TRBJ1-2,NA,CASSIRGQLNYGYTF,TGTGCCAGTAGTATTCGCGGACAGCTCAACTATGGCTACACCTTC
TRBV20-1,NA,TRBJ1-2,once,CSGVSSNYGYTF,TGCAGCGGCGTGTCTTCTAACTATGGCTACACCTTC
TRBV20-1,NA,TRBJ2-7,many,CSASRGLGTDLYEQYF,TGCAGTGCTAGTCGGGGCCTCGGGACGGACCTCTACGAGCAGTACTTC
TRBV5-1,NA,TRBJ2-2,once,CAGSLGQVGAGELFF,TGCGCCGGCAGCTTGGGGCAGGTTGGCGCCGGGGAGCTGTTTTTT
TRBV5-1,NA,TRBJ1-1,NA,CASSLVEGRGTEAFF,TGCGCCAGCAGCTTGGTAGAGGGTCGAGGCACTGAAGCTTTCTTT
TRBV29-1,NA,TRBJ2-3,few,CSVGVGSGSDTQYF,TGCAGCGTTGGAGTGGGATCCGGATCAGATACGCAGTATTTT
TRBV5-1,NA,TRBJ1-1,NA,CASSLFAGQNTEAFF,TGCGCCAGCAGCTTGTTTGCCGGCCAGAACACTGAAGCTTTCTTT
TRBV7-4,TRBD1,TRBJ1-4,few,CASSWSGAGGEKLFF,TGTGCCAGCAGCTGGTCCGGGGCAGGGGGTGAAAAACTGTTTTTT
TRBV12-3/TRBV12-4,TRBD2,TRBJ2-3,NA,CASSFVSGGTSTDTQYF,TGTGCCAGCAGTTTTGTATCGGGGGGAACTAGCACAGATACGCAGTATTTT
TRBV7-2,TRBD2,TRBJ2-4,NA,CASSPLGSGGAGLENIQYF,TGTGCCAGCAGCCCCTTGGGTAGCGGGGGGGCTGGTCTAGAAAACATTCAGTACTTC
TRBV28,NA,TRBJ2-1,few,CASSLMNEQFF,TGTGCCAGCAGTTTAATGAATGAGCAGTTCTTC
TRBV2,NA,TRBJ1-4,NA,CASSEGRRGERLFF,TGTGCCAGCAGTGAAGGGAGAAGAGGTGAAAGACTGTTTTTT
TRBV7-8,NA,TRBJ2-7,few,CASSRGQYEQYF,TGTGCCAGCAGCCGGGGACAATACGAGCAGTACTTC